A selection of T cell receptor beta chains follows, all from one sample in a study of blood T cell repertoires in COVID-19. Sequencing was performed with immunoSEQ multiplex PCR; in TCRdb, only in-frame clones are kept and a portion is missing. The sample records about 270,000 clones, 81% being singletons. Sequenced: peripheral blood. Receptors were obtained from a woman aged 55 to 70 with active or convalescent COVID-19. The CDR3 runs from the conserved cysteine through the conserved F or W. Each record gives: V gene, clone size, J gene, D gene, CDR3 protein, CDR3 DNA. The D gene is left open where the match is weak. The size entry is marked missing in some rows and otherwise reads once, few, many or a size class.

TRBV6-5	-	TRBJ1-1	TRBD1	CASTPQGADTEAFF	TGTGCCAGCACCCCACAGGGGGCGGACACTGAAGCTTTCTTT
TRBV19	once	TRBJ2-3	TRBD1	CASMGTATVEFLSRTQYF	TGTGCCAGTATGGGGACAGCCACCGTTGAATTCCTCTCCCGTACGCAGTATTTT
TRBV20-1	many	TRBJ1-5	-	CSASRQGRNQPQHF	TGCAGTGCTAGTCGGCAGGGCAGAAATCAGCCCCAGCATTTT
TRBV7-9	-	TRBJ1-1	-	CATLRGGNTEAFF	TGTGCCACCCTAAGGGGGGGGAACACTGAAGCTTTCTTT
TRBV29-1	-	TRBJ2-7	-	CSFTRGYEQYF	TGCAGCTTTACTCGGGGCTACGAGCAGTACTTC
TRBV5-1	-	TRBJ1-2	TRBD1	CASSLRTGNNGYTF	TGCGCCAGCAGCTTGCGGACAGGGAATAATGGCTACACCTTC
TRBV19	few	TRBJ1-5	TRBD1	CASSIGFADRGRQPQHF	TGTGCCAGTAGTATAGGGTTCGCGGACAGGGGCCGGCAGCCCCAGCATTTT
TRBV6-5	once	TRBJ1-1	-	CASSYSRDTEAFF	TGTGCCAGCAGTTACTCGAGGGACACTGAAGCTTTCTTT
TRBV18	-	TRBJ2-2	-	CASSPNLSGGSGELFF	TGTGCCAGCTCACCAAACCTCAGCGGAGGGTCCGGGGAGCTGTTTTTT
TRBV12-5	few	TRBJ2-1	-	CASGKPRGYNEQFF	TGTGCTAGTGGTAAACCCCGGGGCTACAATGAGCAGTTCTTC
TRBV19	-	TRBJ1-5	TRBD1	CATSDRGSNQPQHF	TGTGCCACCTCCGACAGGGGTAGCAATCAGCCCCAGCATTTT
TRBV11-1	-	TRBJ2-5	TRBD1	CASSFWDRGPETQYF	TGTGCCAGCAGCTTTTGGGACAGGGGACCGGAGACCCAGTACTTC
TRBV3-1/TRBV3-2	-	TRBJ2-2	TRBD2	CASSQSRGGLVGTGELFF	TGTGCCAGCAGCCAATCGCGGGGGGGCCTCGTGGGCACCGGGGAGCTGTTTTTT
TRBV6-1	-	TRBJ2-7	TRBD2	CASSGTAGGGRYEQYF	TGTGCCAGCAGTGGGACCGCGGGGGGGGGTCGCTACGAGCAGTACTTC
TRBV5-6	once	TRBJ2-7	TRBD2	CASSSGLVGEQYF	TGTGCCAGCAGCTCGGGACTAGTAGGCGAGCAGTACTTC